Shown below are 20 T cell receptor beta chains from a single sample sequenced in a study of early T cells in non-severe SARS-CoV-2 infection. TCRdb reprocessed the 5' RACE reads via MiXCR and lists one record per CDR3 protein. The sample contains 46,000 or so distinct CDR3 sequences, under 9.5% of which appear only once. Sequenced material: whole blood. The receptors originated from an adult who was a healthcare worker with PCR-confirmed SARS-CoV-2 infection or an uninfected control (not recorded which).

This clonotype was seen at least ten times. The chain combines TRBV5-1 with TRBJ1-5, with unresolved D. V was pared by 6 bases and J by 2 bases, with 9 bases between. Germline V gene sequence: CDR1 SGHRS, CDR2 YFSETQ. The CDR3 totals 13 residues. The CDR3 loop is CASIPRGNQPQHF. The CDR3 nucleotides read TGCGCCAGCATCCCTCGAGGCAATCAGCCCCAGCATTTT.

This clonotype was detected only a few times. This chain joins TRBV30 and TRBJ1-4, with 8 positions matching TRBD1. The length of the CDR3 is 17 residues. The germline gives CDR1 GTSNPN, CDR2 SVGIG (reference sequence). V lost 4 bases and J lost 3; bases outside the gene matches: 13. CDR3 amino acids: CAWNPSRTGRSNEKLFF. For the CDR3, the DNA is TGTGCCTGGAATCCTTCGCGGACAGGGAGGTCTAATGAAAAACTGTTTTTT. Full variable domain (missing parts from reference TRBV30 and TRBJ1-4): SQTIHQWPATLVQPVGSPLSLECTVEGTSNPNLYWYRQAAGRGLQLLFYSVGIGQISSEVPQNLSASRPQDRQFILSSKKLLLSDSGFYLCAWNPSRTGRSNEKLFFGSGTQLSVL.

The chain has TRBV6-2 or TRBV6-3 and TRBJ2-3; no clear D. CDR3 length: 15 residues. Trimming stripped 2 bases from V and 2 bases from J, with 11 bases between. The V gene's germline CDR1 is MNHEY and CDR2 SVGEGT. The CDR3 sequence: CASSYDTKLTDTQYF. The CDR3 DNA sequence: TGTGCCAGCAGTTACGACACAAAACTCACAGATACGCAGTATTTT.

This clonotype was observed a handful of times. This chain links TRBV5-1 with TRBJ2-5, with 10 bases lining up with TRBD2. The ends lost 4 bases at V and 2 bases at J; junction bases unmatched: 8. Germline V gives CDR1 SGHRS, CDR2 YFSETQ. The CDR3 contains 16 residues. CDR3 region: CASSTLLAGRQETQYF. CDR3 DNA: TGCGCCAGCAGCACCCTACTAGCGGGGAGGCAAGAGACCCAGTACTTC.

The chain recombines TRBV9 with TRBJ2-5; D remains ambiguous. Trimming took 0 bases from V and 5 from J, leaving 14 bases between them. CDR1 is SGDLS and CDR2 is YYNGEE in the germline V gene. The CDR3 consists of 15 residues. The CDR3 loop is CASSVAPVIRETQYF. DNA for the CDR3: TGTGCCAGCAGCGTAGCACCGGTCATTAGGGAGACCCAGTACTTC.

This clonotype has only a few counts. The chain links TRBV15 to TRBJ2-1; tentatively, D is TRBD2 (6 bases). Trimming shortened V by 2 bases and J by 9 bases, and 14 bases separated the two germline ends. The CDR3 is 14 amino acids. The germline CDR1 and CDR2 sequences are LNHNV and YYDKDF (reference sequence). The CDR3 region is CATSRSGRRGEQFF. Here the CDR3 DNA reads TGTGCCACCAGCAGATCGGGAAGGCGGGGTGAGCAGTTCTTC.

This chain links TRBV7-9 with TRBJ2-5; D is ambiguous. The germline gives CDR1 SEHNR, CDR2 FQNEAQ (reference sequence). Trimming stripped 5 bases from V and 7 bases from J, with 14 bases between. The CDR3 loop spans 13 amino acids. The DNA of the CDR3 is TGTGCCAGCAGCCTCCAGCTACGGGCGACCCAGTACTTC. This translates into CASSLQLRATQYF.

The chain couples TRBV5-1 to TRBJ2-5, with TRBD1 as a possible D gene (6 bases). There are 15 residues in the CDR3. The V gene lost 0 bases and the J gene lost 2 bases, with 11 bases spanning the gap. Germline CDR1 reads SGHRS; CDR2 reads YFSETQ. For the CDR3, the DNA is TGCGCCAGCAGCTTGGTGGGGACAACTCAAGAGACCCAGTACTTC. It translates to CASSLVGTTQETQYF.

This clonotype was seen a few times. The CDR3 sequence is CSAREGGNSPLHF. DNA for the CDR3: TGCAGTGCTAGAGAGGGGGGGAATTCACCCCTCCACTTT. The chain uses TRBV20-1 and TRBJ1-6, with D possibly being TRBD1 (5 bases). V was cut by 0 bases and J by 7 bases, with 7 bases left in between. The CDR3 is made up of 13 amino acids. Germline CDR1 and CDR2: DFQATT and SNEGSKA (reference sequence).

This clonotype was recorded a few times. The chain carries TRBV6-5 and TRBJ2-5; possibly TRBD1 for D (5 bases). Trimming took off 2 bases at V and 5 bases at J, with 9 bases between the two ends. In germline, CDR1 is MNHEY, CDR2 SVGAGI. This CDR3 is built from 13 residues. CDR3: CASSYPGLETQYF. Here the CDR3 DNA reads TGTGCCAGCAGTTACCCAGGGTTGGAGACCCAGTACTTC.

The chain employs TRBV18 and TRBJ2-5; TRBD1 might be the D (5 bases). V gave up 3 bases and J gave up 9 bases, with 14 bases separating them. The CDR3 consists of 13 residues. Germline V CDR1 and CDR2: KGHSH, LQKENI. CDR3 sequence (DNA): TGTGCCAGCTCACCGAGACAGCAGGAAGCCCAGTACTTC. This codes for CASSPRQQEAQYF.

This clonotype appeared a few times. The V gene is TRBV7-2, the J gene TRBJ2-1, with D maybe TRBD2 (5 bases). Trimming stripped 9 bases from V and 5 bases from J, with 14 bases between. The CDR3 contains 13 residues. Germline CDR1 SGHTA, CDR2 FQGNSA. CDR3 protein: CASSGRRNNEQFF. The CDR3 nucleotides are TGTGCCAGTTCGGGCAGGAGGAACAATGAGCAGTTCTTC.

This clonotype showed up just a few times. The chain recombines TRBV10-3 with TRBJ2-1; possible D gene TRBD2, 5 bases. V lost 7 bases to trimming and J lost 5 bases, with 9 bases between them. The germline V gene encodes CDR1 ENHRY and CDR2 SYGVKD. The CDR3 runs 12 residues. This CDR3 reads CAIKFGDNEQFF. The CDR3 coding sequence is TGTGCCATCAAATTCGGGGACAATGAGCAGTTCTTC.

The chain has TRBV20-1 and TRBJ2-1; 9 nucleotides agree with TRBD2. The CDR3 contains 14 residues. Trimming took 5 bases from V and 6 from J; bases not matched to a gene: 8. Germline CDR1 reads DFQATT; CDR2 reads SNEGSKA (reference sequence). CDR3 sequence reads: CSAFISGGFNEQFF. The CDR3, as DNA: TGCAGTGCTTTCATTAGCGGGGGCTTCAATGAGCAGTTCTTC.

There are many counts of this clonotype. This rearrangement joins TRBV5-6 to TRBJ1-2; tentatively, D is TRBD1 (5 bases). CDR1 SGHDT and CDR2 YYEEEE come from the germline V gene. V lost 3 bases and J 7 bases, leaving 19 bases between the germline ends. The CDR3 sequence is 15 residues long. CDR3 residues: CASSSAVGRVVGYTF. The CDR3 coding sequence is TGTGCCAGCAGCTCGGCCGTGGGCAGGGTAGTTGGCTACACCTTC.

This sequence joins TRBV6-2 or TRBV6-3 and TRBJ2-7; the D is unclear. The germline V gene encodes CDR1 MNHEY and CDR2 SVGEGT. V shed 6 bases and J shed 2 bases, with 11 bases lying between them. The CDR3 covers 13 residues. The CDR3: CASSPGPTYEQYF. CDR3 DNA: TGTGCCAGCAGCCCCGGTCCAACCTACGAGCAGTACTTC.

This clonotype was found many times. This chain joins TRBV29-1 and TRBJ2-3, with D unresolved. Germline V gives CDR1 SQVTM, CDR2 ANQGSEA. The CDR3 runs 10 residues. Trimming removed 7 bases at V and 3 bases at J, with 5 bases between. CDR3 coding DNA: TGCAGCGGCTTTACAGATACGCAGTATTTT. It is translated as CSGFTDTQYF.

DNA of the CDR3: TGTGCCAGCTCACGAGAGGTCAGCGACCTATCCGGCTACACCTTC. This translates into CASSREVSDLSGYTF. The rearrangement links TRBV18 to TRBJ1-2; D is undetermined. The CDR3 runs to 15 residues. Trimming cost V 4 bases and J 8 bases, with 20 bases left between them. Germline V CDR1 and CDR2: KGHSH, LQKENI.

This clonotype showed up just a few times. The gene calls are TRBV7-9 and TRBJ1-1; D remains ambiguous. This CDR3 comprises 13 residues. CDR1 and CDR2 (germline): SEHNR, FQNEAQ (reference sequence). The V end was cut by 1 base, the J end by 5 bases, with 8 bases between. CDR3: CASSLGVDTEAFF. DNA of the CDR3: TGTGCCAGCAGCTTAGGCGTGGATACTGAAGCTTTCTTT.

This clonotype was seen at least ten times. The CDR3 sequence: CASSQVGTEAFF. Written as DNA, the CDR3 is TGCGCCAGCAGCCAAGTCGGCACTGAAGCTTTCTTT. The V gene is TRBV4-1, the J gene TRBJ1-1; D not certain. The CDR3 is 12 amino acids. CDR1 MGHRA and CDR2 YSYEKL come from the germline V gene. Between the trimmed V and J ends, which lost 1 base and 4 bases, there was a span of 4 bases.